This T cell receptor beta chain was recovered during a study of human T cells and chemical hapten exposure. Study at large: Donors were sensitized with 2% DPC on the upper inner arm. Study-level findings and limits: Alopecia in all donors means immunity may differ from healthy individuals. The study found that PT1 expanded TCR counts correlated positively with patch test score.

TCRdb reprocessed the RACE reads via MiXCR and lists one record per CDR3 protein. The data show roughly 80,000 distinct CDR3 sequences, 9.5% to 12% seen once. Noted time point: patch test 1, 2 weeks after DPC sensitization. The treatment: therapeutic diphenylcyclopropenone sensitization with weekly scalp DPC. The CDR3 totals 14 residues. Germline CDR1 is DFQATT and CDR2 is SNEGSKA (reference sequence). The germline V and J ends were trimmed by 0 bases and 3 bases, with 9 bases remaining between them. Of note for this clonotype: No antigen is known for it.

This receptor was taken from a woman in her forties or fifties with alopecia areata. Some clones in this sample may be carry-over from other donors' samples. The rearrangement links TRBV20-1 to TRBJ2-1; a possible D gene is TRBD1 (5 bases). This sample comprised whole blood, obtained in connection with sensitization to the hapten diphenylcyclopropenone (DPC). The CDR3 DNA reads as TGCAGTGCTAGAGACAGGGCCCTCTACAATGAGCAGTTCTTC. Translating gives CSARDRALYNEQFF.